The source of this T cell receptor beta chain is a study of T cells in localized non-small cell lung cancer. Study-wide points: Since sequencing was restricted to only one region of the tumor, intratumor heterogeneity remains a possibility. T cell clonality was highest in uninvolved adjacent lung, above tumor. Turning up in adjacent lung were a median roughly 50 of the top 100 tumor clones. A raised T cell density in blood coincided with lengthier overall survival.

On this clone: Its antigen is currently unknown.

CDR3 length: 13 residues. Germline V gene data show CDR1 as MNHEY and CDR2 as SVGAGI. V was cut by 7 bases and J by 1 base, with 10 bases left in between. Method: immunoSEQ multiplex PCR; TCRdb's copy keeps in-frame clones and lacks some. The sample consists of more than 45,000 clones, about 85% of them appearing once. Sequencing used PBMCs, obtained before any cancer treatment. This chain uses TRBV6-5 with TRBJ1-1; D remains ambiguous. This sequence originates from a man between 40 and 70 years old with stage II lung adenocarcinoma. As DNA, the CDR3 is TGTGCCAGCAAAGGGCACCCGAACACTGAAGCTTTCTTT. As protein: CASKGHPNTEAFF.